This T cell receptor (beta chain) derives from a study of somatic mutations in cytotoxic T cells in rheumatoid arthritis. Across the study: Patient blood (approximately 30 ml EDTA) was collected right after diagnosis, preceding any treatment.

Regarding this clone: Its matching antigen is unknown.

Some clones are missing from TCRdb's copy, which holds only in-frame ones; the method was immunoSEQ multiplex PCR. The profile shows about 4,800 clones, around 84% of them singletons. Study observations and caveats: Healthy controls did not share the age-linked increase in CD8+ clonality seen in rheumatoid arthritis patients.

This sequence originates from a woman between 45 and 60 years old with rheumatoid arthritis. The sequenced material came from CD8+ T cells sorted from blood.

DNA for the CDR3: TGTGCCAGCAGGACCCGGGACAGAAACTATGGCTACACCTTC. This translates into CASRTRDRNYGYTF. V and J are TRBV11-2 and TRBJ1-2; 7 positions match TRBD1. Germline V gene lookup returns CDR1 SGHAT and CDR2 FQNNGV. The CDR3 covers 14 residues. Unmatched junction bases numbered 6, after V lost 6 bases and J lost 2 bases.